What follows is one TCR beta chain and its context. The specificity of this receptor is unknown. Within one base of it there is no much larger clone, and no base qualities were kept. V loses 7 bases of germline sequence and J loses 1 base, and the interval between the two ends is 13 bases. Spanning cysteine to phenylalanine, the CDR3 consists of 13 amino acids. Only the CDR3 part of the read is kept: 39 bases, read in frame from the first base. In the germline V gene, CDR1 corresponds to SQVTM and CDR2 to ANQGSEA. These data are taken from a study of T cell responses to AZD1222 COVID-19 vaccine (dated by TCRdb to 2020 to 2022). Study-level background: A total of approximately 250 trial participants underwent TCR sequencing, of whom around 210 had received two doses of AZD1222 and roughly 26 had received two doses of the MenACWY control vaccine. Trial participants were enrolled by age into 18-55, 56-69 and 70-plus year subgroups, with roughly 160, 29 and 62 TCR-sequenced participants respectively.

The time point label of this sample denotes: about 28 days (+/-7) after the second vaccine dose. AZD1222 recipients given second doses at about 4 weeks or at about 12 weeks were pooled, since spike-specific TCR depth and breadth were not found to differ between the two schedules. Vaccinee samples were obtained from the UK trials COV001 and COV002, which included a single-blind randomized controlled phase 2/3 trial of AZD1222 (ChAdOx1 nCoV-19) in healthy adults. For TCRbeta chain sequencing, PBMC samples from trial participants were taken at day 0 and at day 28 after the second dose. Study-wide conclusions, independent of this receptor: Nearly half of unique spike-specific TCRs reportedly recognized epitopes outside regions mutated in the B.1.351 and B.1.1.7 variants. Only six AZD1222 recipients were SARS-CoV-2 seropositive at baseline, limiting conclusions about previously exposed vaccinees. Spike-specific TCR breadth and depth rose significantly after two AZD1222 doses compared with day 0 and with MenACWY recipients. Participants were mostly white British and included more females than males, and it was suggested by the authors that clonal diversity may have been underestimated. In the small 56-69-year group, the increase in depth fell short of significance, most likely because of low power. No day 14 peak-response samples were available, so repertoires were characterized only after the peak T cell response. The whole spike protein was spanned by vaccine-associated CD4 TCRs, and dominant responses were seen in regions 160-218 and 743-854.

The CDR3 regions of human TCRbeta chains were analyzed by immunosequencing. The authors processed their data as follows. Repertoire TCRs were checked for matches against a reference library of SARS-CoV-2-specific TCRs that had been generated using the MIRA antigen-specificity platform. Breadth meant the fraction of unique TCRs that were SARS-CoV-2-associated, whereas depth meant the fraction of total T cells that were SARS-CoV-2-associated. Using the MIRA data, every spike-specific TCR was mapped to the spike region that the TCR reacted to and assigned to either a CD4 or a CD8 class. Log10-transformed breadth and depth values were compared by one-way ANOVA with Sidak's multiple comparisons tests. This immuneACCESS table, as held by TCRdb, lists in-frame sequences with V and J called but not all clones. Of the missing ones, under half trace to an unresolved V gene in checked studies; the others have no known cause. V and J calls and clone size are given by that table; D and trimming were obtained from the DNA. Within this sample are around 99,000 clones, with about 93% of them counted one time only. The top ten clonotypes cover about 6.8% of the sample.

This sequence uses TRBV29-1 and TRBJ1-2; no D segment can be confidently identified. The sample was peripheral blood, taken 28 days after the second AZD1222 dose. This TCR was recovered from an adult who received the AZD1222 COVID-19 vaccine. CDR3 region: CSALLGNNYGYTF. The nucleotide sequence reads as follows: TGCAGCGCCCTCCTGGGTAATAACTATGGCTACACCTTC. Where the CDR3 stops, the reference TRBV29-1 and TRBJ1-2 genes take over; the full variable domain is SAVISQKPSRDICQRGTSLTIQCQVDSQVTMMFWYRQQPGQSLTLIATANQGSEATYESGFVIDKFPISRPNLTFSTLTVSNMSPEDSSIYLCSALLGNNYGYTFGSGTRLTVV.